This T cell receptor beta chain was profiled in a study of blood T cell repertoires in COVID-19. Turning to the study itself: The samples span acute and convalescent COVID-19 from the United States, Italy and Spain.

Original processing methods: Reference gene primers were amplified, and this amplification served to estimate nucleated cell counts. Using immunoSEQ multiplex PCR, the repertoire was profiled, and TCRdb retains in-frame clones only, with some absent. The V and J calls and clone size were taken over from that table, and D and trimming were inferred from the DNA. Among about 270,000 clones, roughly 86% were seen once, and the ten largest hold around 9%. The CDR3 is 11 residues long. The V gene lost 4 bases and the J gene lost 4 bases, with 6 bases spanning the gap. In germline, CDR1 is SGHRS, CDR2 YFSETQ.

Sequenced sample: peripheral blood. The TCR was taken from a man aged 40-49 years with active or convalescent COVID-19. The V gene is TRBV5-1, the J gene TRBJ2-7, with no clear D. The CDR3 is CASSVGYEQYF. In nucleotides, the CDR3 is TGCGCCAGCAGCGTCGGGTACGAGCAGTACTTC.